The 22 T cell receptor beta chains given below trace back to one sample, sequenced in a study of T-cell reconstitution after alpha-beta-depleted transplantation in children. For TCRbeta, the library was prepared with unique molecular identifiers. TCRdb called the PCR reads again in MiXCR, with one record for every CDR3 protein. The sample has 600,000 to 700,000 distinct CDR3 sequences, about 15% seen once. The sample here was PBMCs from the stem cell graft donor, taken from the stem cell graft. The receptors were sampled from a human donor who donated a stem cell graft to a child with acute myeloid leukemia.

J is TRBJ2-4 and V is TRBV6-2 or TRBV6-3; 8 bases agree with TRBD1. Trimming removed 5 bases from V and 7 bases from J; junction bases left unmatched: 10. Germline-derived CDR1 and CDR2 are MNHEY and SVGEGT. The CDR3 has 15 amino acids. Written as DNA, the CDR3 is TGTGCCAGCAGTGAGAGCTCCGGGACAGGCAACATTCAGTACTTC. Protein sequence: CASSESSGTGNIQYF.

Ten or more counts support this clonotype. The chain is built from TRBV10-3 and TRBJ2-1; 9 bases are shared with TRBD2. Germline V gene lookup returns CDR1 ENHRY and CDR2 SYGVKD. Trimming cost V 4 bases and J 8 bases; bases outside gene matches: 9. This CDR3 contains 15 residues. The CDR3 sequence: CAISGRGGAGDEQFF. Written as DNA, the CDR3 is TGTGCCATCAGTGGACGCGGGGGGGCCGGAGATGAGCAGTTCTTC.

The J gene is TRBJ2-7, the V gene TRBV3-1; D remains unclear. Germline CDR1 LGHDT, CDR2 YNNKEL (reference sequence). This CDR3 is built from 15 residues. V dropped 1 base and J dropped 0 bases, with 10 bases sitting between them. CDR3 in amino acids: CASSQGQSLSYEQYV. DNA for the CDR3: TGTGCCAGCAGCCAAGGGCAGAGCCTCTCCTACGAGCAGTACGTC.

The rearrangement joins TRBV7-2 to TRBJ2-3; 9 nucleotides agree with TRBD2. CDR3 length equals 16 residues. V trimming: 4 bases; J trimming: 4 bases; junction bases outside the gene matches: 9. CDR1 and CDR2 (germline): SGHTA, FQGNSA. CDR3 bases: TGTGCCAGCAGCTCAAGCGGGGGGCCGACTTCAGATACGCAGTATTTT. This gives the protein CASSSSGGPTSDTQYF.

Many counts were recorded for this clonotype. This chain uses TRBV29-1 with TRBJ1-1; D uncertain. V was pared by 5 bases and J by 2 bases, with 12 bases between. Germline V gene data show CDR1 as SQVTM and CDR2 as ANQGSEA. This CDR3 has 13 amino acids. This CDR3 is CSVLRSGNTEAFF. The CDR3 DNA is TGCAGCGTTCTGAGAAGTGGAAACACTGAAGCTTTCTTT.

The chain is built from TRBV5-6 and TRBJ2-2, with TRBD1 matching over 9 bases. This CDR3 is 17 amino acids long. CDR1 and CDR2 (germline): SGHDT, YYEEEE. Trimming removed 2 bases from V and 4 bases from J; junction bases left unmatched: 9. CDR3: CASSLGIQGASTGELFF. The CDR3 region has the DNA TGTGCCAGCAGCTTAGGAATACAGGGGGCGTCCACCGGGGAGCTGTTTTTT.

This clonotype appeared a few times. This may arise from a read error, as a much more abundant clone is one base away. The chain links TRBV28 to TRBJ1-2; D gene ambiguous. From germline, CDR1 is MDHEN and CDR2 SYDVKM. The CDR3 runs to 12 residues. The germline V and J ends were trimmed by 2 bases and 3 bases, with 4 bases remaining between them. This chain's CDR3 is CASSLGHYGYTF. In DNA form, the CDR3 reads TGTGCCAGCAGTTTAGGGCACTATGGCTACACCTTC.

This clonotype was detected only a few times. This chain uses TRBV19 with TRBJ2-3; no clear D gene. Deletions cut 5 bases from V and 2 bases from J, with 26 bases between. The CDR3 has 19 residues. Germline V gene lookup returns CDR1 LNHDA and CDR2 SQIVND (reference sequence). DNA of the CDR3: TGTGCCAGTAGTGCCCCCCGACACCAACTGGCCTTCGACACAGATACGCAGTATTTT. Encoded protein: CASSAPRHQLAFDTDTQYF. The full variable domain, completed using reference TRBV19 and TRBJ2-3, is DGGITQSPKYLFRKEGQNVTLSCEQNLNHDAMYWYRQDPGQGLRLIYYSQIVNDFQKGDIAEGYSVSREKKESFPLTVTSAQKNPTAFYLCASSAPRHQLAFDTDTQYFGPGTRLTVL.

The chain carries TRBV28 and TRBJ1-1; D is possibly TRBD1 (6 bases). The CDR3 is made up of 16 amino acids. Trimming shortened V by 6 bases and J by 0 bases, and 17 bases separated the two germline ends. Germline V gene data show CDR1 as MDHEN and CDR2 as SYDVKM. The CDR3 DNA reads TGTGCCAGCAGCTCTAACCCAGGGGACATGAACACTGAAGCTTTCTTT. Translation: CASSSNPGDMNTEAFF.

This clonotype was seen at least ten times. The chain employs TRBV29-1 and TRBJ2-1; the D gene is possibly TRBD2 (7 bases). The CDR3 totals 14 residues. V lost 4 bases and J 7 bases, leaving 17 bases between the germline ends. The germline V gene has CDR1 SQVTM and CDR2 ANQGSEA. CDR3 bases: TGCAGCGTTGCCGGGCGGCGGGGGCGAAATGAGCAGTTCTTC. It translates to CSVAGRRGRNEQFF.

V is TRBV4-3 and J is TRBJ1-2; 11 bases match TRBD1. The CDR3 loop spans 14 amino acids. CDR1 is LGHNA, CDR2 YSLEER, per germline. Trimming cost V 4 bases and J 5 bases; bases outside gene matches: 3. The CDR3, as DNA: TGCGCCAGCAGCCGCCGGGACAGGGGGTATGGCTACACCTTC. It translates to CASSRRDRGYGYTF.

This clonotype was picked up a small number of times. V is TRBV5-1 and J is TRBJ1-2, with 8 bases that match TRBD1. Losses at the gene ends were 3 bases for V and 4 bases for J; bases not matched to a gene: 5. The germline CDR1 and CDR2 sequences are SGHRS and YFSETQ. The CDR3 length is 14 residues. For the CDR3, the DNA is TGCGCCAGCAGCTACCAGGGACAGGTCTATGGCTACACCTTC. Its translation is CASSYQGQVYGYTF.

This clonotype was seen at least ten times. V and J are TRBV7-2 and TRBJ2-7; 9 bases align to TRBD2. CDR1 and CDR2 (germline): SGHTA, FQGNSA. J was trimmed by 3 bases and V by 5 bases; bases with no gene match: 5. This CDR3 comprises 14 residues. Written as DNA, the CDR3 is TGTGCCAGCAGCCCAACAGCGGGGGGCTACGAGCAGTACTTC. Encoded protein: CASSPTAGGYEQYF.

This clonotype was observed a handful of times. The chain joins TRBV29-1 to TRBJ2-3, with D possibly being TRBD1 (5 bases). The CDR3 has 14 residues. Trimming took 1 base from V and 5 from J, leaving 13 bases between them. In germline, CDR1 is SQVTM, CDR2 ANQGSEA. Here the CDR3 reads CSVEVAGYGDTQYF. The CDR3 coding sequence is TGCAGCGTTGAAGTAGCAGGGTACGGAGATACGCAGTATTTT.

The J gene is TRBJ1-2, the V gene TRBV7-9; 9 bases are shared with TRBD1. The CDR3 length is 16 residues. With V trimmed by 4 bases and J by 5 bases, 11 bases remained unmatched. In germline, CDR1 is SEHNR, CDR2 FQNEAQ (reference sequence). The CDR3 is CASSSEHRGLSYGYTF. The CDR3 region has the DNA TGTGCCAGCAGCTCTGAGCACAGGGGGCTCAGTTATGGCTACACCTTC.

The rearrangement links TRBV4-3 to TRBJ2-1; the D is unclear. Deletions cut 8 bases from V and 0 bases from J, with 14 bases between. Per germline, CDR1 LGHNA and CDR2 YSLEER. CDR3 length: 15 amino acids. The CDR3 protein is CASSSGLFSYNEQFF. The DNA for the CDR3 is TGCGCCAGCTCTTCGGGCCTTTTCTCCTACAATGAGCAGTTCTTC.

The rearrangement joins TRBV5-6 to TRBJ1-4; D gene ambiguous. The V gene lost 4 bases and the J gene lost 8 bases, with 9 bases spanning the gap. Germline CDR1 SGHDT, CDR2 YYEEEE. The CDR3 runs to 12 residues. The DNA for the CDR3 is TGTGCCAGCAGCCGAGGACCCGAAAAACTGTTTTTT. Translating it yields CASSRGPEKLFF.

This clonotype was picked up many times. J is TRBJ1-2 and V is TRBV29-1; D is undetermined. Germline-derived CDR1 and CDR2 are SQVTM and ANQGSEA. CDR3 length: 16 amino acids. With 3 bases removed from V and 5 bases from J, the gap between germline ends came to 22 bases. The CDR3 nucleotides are TGCAGCGTTGAGGTCCCTCGAGGGAATTTCAATTATGGCTACACCTTC. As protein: CSVEVPRGNFNYGYTF.

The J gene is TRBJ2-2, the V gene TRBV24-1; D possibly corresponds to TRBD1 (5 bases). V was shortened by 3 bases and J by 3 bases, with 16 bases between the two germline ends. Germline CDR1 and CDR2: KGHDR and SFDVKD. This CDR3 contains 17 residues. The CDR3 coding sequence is TGTGCCACCAGTGATCCCCAGGGTCCATTAGACACCGGGGAGCTGTTTTTT. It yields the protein CATSDPQGPLDTGELFF.

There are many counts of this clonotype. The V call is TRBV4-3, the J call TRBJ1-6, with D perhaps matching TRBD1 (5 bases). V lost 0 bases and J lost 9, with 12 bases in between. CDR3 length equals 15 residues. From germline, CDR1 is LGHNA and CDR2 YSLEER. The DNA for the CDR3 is TGCGCCAGCAGCCAAGATTCTACGGGGCCTTCACCCCTCCACTTT. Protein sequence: CASSQDSTGPSPLHF.

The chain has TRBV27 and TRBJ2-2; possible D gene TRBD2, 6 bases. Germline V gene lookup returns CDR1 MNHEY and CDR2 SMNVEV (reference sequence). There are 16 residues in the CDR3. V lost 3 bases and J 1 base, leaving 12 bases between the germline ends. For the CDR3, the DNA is TGTGCCAGCAGTTTTGCCGGGGGACTGAACACCGGGGAGCTGTTTTTT. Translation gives CASSFAGGLNTGELFF.

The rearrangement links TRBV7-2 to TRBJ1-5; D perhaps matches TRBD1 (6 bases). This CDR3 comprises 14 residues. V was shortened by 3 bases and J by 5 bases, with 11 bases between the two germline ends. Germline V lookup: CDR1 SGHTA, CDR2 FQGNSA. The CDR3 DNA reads TGTGCCAGCAGCTTCGGGGGCATCGATCAGCCCCAGCATTTT. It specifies CASSFGGIDQPQHF.